Below, one T cell receptor (beta chain) is given with its context. Its antigen is still unknown. Sequenced by immunoSEQ multiplex PCR; TCRdb stores in-frame clones only, minus some. Among 1,500,000 or so clones listed, roughly 96% were seen once. This entry is derived from a study of shared clonotypes between healthy human individuals. Turning to the study itself: The donors, two women and a few men, were aged 18 to 49. Findings and caveats of the study: The study sampled only blood, and tissue repertoires likely differ. There were few donors, and this limited the genetic and exposure-history diversity represented.

V was clipped by 6 bases and J by 3 bases, with 24 bases between them. Per germline, CDR1 MRHNA and CDR2 SNTAGT. The length of the CDR3 is 18 residues. V is TRBV6-4 and J is TRBJ1-5, with D perhaps matching TRBD1 (5 bases). The sequenced sample consisted of naive CD4+ T cells sorted from blood. Subset here: CD45RA+ positively selected. The clonotype was recovered from a man between 25 and 39 years old in good health. In nucleotides, the CDR3 is TGTGCCAGCAGCACCAGAGAACCCAGGGATAACGTCAATCAGCCCCAGCATTTT. Its translation: CASSTREPRDNVNQPQHF.